These 24 T cell receptor beta chains share one sample of origin, sequenced in a study of molecular identifiers for immune sequencing clone quantification. TCRdb called the PCR reads again in MiXCR, with one record for every CDR3 protein. The table lists a few hundred thousand distinct CDR3 sequences, 25% of them singletons, with roughly 0.77% in the top ten. Sequences were obtained from naive CD8+ T cells from blood, with Jurkat cell RNA spiked in. Subset here: FACS-sorted CD8+CD4-CCR7+CD45RA+ naive T cells. The source is a human donor in good health. Some libraries in this study had Jurkat cell RNA spiked in.

This clonotype has a handful of counts. The CDR3 here is CASSQDGYGATGELFF. CDR3 DNA: TGCGCCAGCAGCCAAGACGGGTATGGGGCCACCGGGGAGCTGTTTTTT. The chain combines TRBV4-3 with TRBJ2-2; a weak D match, TRBD1 (5 bases). CDR3 length: 16 residues. Germline CDR1 LGHNA, CDR2 YSLEER. Trimming removed 0 bases from V and 4 bases from J, with 12 bases in between.

This clonotype turned up a few times. The V and J genes are TRBV20-1 and TRBJ2-1; a weak D match, TRBD1 (5 bases). Looked up from germline, CDR1 is DFQATT and CDR2 is SNEGSKA (reference sequence). Trimming took off 3 bases at V and 7 bases at J, with 13 bases between the two ends. This CDR3 spans 13 amino acids. Here the CDR3 DNA reads TGCAGTGCTAGGTCACTACGACAGAATGAGCAGTTCTTC. Translated, it gives CSARSLRQNEQFF.

In nucleotides, the CDR3 is TGTGCCAGTAGTATTGGGACAAGGGGTGAAGTTTTGCCCCAGCATTTT. Its protein product is CASSIGTRGEVLPQHF. This chain joins TRBV19 and TRBJ1-5; D is perhaps TRBD1 (6 bases). V was clipped by 3 bases and J by 9 bases, with 21 bases between them. CDR3 length: 16 amino acids. Germline assignment: CDR1 LNHDA and CDR2 SQIVND (reference sequence).

With regard to this clonotype: This may stem from a read error, because a much larger clone lies one nucleotide away. The rearrangement joins TRBV5-1 to TRBJ2-4, with D possibly being TRBD1 or TRBD2 (6 bases each). Germline CDR1 SGHRS, CDR2 YFSETQ. This CDR3 region has 15 residues. Written as DNA, the CDR3 is TGCGCCAGCAGCTTAATTTGGGGGGACAAAAGCATTCAGTACTTC. This sequence encodes CASSLIWGDKSIQYF.

This clonotype appeared many times. The chain recombines TRBV7-9 with TRBJ2-7, with D possibly being TRBD1 (5 bases). Germline CDR1 reads SEHNR; CDR2 reads FQNEAQ (reference sequence). Trimming left V 5 bases short and J 2 bases short, with 13 bases between. There are 14 residues in the CDR3. The CDR3 sequence is CASSPSPGPYEQYF. CDR3 nucleotides: TGTGCCAGCAGCCCCAGCCCAGGGCCCTACGAGCAGTACTTC.

The chain uses TRBV20-1 and TRBJ2-7, with a tentative D call TRBD1 (7 bases). This CDR3 is 16 amino acids long. Germline CDR1 DFQATT, CDR2 SNEGSKA (reference sequence). V was shortened by 0 bases and J by 0 bases, with 15 bases between the two germline ends. CDR3 protein: CSARELWQGGSYEQYF. In DNA form, the CDR3 reads TGCAGTGCTAGAGAGCTGTGGCAGGGGGGCTCCTACGAGCAGTACTTC.

This clonotype has only a few counts. The rearrangement joins TRBV4-3 to TRBJ1-1; no firm D call. Germline CDR1 reads LGHNA; CDR2 reads YSLEER. Trimming removed 0 bases at V and 5 bases at J, with 19 bases between. The CDR3 runs to 17 residues. Written as DNA, the CDR3 is TGCGCCAGCAGCCAAGATCTCTCCAGTTACGGGTGGACTGAAGCTTTCTTT. It codes for CASSQDLSSYGWTEAFF.

This clonotype was observed many times. The chain carries TRBV29-1 and TRBJ2-2; 8 bases fit TRBD2. CDR3 size: 13 residues. Germline V gene sequence: CDR1 SQVTM, CDR2 ANQGSEA. CDR3 DNA: TGCACCACCCGGGGGGGCGAGGCCGGGGAGCTGTTTTTT. The encoded protein is CTTRGGEAGELFF.

The chain links TRBV7-8 to TRBJ2-7, with 8 bases lining up with TRBD1. CDR1 is SGHVS, CDR2 FQNEAQ, per germline. V trimming: 1 base; J trimming: 5 bases; junction bases outside the gene matches: 7. The length of the CDR3 is 15 residues. In DNA form, the CDR3 reads TGTGCCAGCAGCTTAGAGGCAGGGGGCATCCACGAGCAGTACTTC. Residues: CASSLEAGGIHEQYF.

This clonotype was counted a few times. The chain carries TRBV10-2 and TRBJ2-7, with 7 bases fitting TRBD1. V lost 8 bases to trimming and J lost 3 bases; unmatched junction nucleotides: 7. CDR1 is WSHSY, CDR2 SAAADI, per germline. The CDR3 runs 13 residues. The CDR3 DNA follows: TGCGCCAGCCGGGACAGTCGTCACTACGAGCAGTACTTC. Translating gives CASRDSRHYEQYF.

The chain joins TRBV4-1 to TRBJ2-3, with 12 nucleotides matching TRBD2. From germline, CDR1 is MGHRA and CDR2 YSYEKL. V gave up 1 base and J gave up 0 bases; unmatched junction bases: 5. This CDR3 spans 18 amino acids. The CDR3 DNA reads TGCGCCAGCAGCCAAGCGACTAGCGGGGGCCCTAGCACAGATACGCAGTATTTT. This encodes CASSQATSGGPSTDTQYF.

The sample holds many counts of this clonotype. The chain links TRBV7-9 to TRBJ1-5; D perhaps matches TRBD1 (5 bases). From germline, CDR1 is SEHNR and CDR2 FQNEAQ (reference sequence). Between the trimmed V and J ends, which lost 6 bases and 13 bases, there was a span of 16 bases. The CDR3 runs to 12 residues. The CDR3 bases are TGTGCCAGCAGTACCGAACCGGGACTACAGCATTTT. Its translation: CASSTEPGLQHF.

The chain uses TRBV18 and TRBJ2-3; D gene ambiguous. Germline V gene data show CDR1 as KGHSH and CDR2 as LQKENI. V was pared by 2 bases and J by 2 bases, with 8 bases between. The CDR3 loop spans 14 amino acids. CDR3 sequence: CASSPSHYTDTQYF. In DNA, the CDR3 is TGTGCCAGCTCACCAAGTCACTACACAGATACGCAGTATTTT. The variable domain in full, completed from reference TRBV18 and TRBJ2-3, reads NAGVMQNPRHLVRRRGQEARLRCSPMKGHSHVYWYRQLPEEGLKFMVYLQKENIIDESGMPKERFSAEFPKEGPSILRIQQVVRGDSAAYFCASSPSHYTDTQYFGPGTRLTVL.

The rearrangement links TRBV12-3 or TRBV12-4 to TRBJ2-7; D gene unclear. The CDR3 loop spans 11 amino acids. V was shortened by 3 bases and J by 7 bases, with 7 bases between the two germline ends. The CDR3 is CASSFSVEQYF. The CDR3, as DNA: TGTGCCAGCAGTTTTTCAGTGGAGCAGTACTTC.

This clonotype showed up just a few times. The chain uses TRBV19 and TRBJ2-6, with unresolved D. Germline V gene sequence: CDR1 LNHDA, CDR2 SQIVND (reference sequence). Trimming removed 5 bases from V and 1 base from J, with 9 bases in between. The CDR3 runs to 15 residues. The CDR3 reads CASSAASSGANVLTF. The CDR3 DNA sequence: TGTGCCAGTAGTGCCGCAAGTTCTGGGGCCAACGTCCTGACTTTC.

V is TRBV27 and J is TRBJ2-2; a weak D match, TRBD1 (6 bases). Germline assignment: CDR1 MNHEY and CDR2 SMNVEV (reference sequence). Between the trimmed V and J ends, which lost 8 bases and 6 bases, there was a span of 13 bases. The CDR3 has 13 amino acids. The CDR3 nucleotides read TGTGCCAGCGCCCAAGGGGGTCCCGGGGAGCTGTTTTTT. As protein: CASAQGGPGELFF.

About this clonotype: A read error is possible here, since a much larger clone lies one base away. The chain combines TRBV19 with TRBJ2-5; 9 positions agree with TRBD1. CDR3 length equals 17 residues. V shed 3 bases and J 4 bases; nucleotides not matched to a gene: 12. Germline assignment: CDR1 LNHDA and CDR2 SQIVND (reference sequence). The CDR3 sequence: CASSIYYTGTGIETQYF. The CDR3, as DNA: TGTGCCAGTAGTATCTATTACACCGGGACAGGGATAGAGACCCAGTACTTC.

In DNA form, the CDR3 reads TGTGCCAGCAGCTTAGTTACAGGGCCCCCAACTAGCGGGAGTGAGGGTGAGCAGTTCTTC. Residues: CASSLVTGPPTSGSEGEQFF. The rearrangement uses TRBV7-6 and TRBJ2-1; 11 bases line up with TRBD2. The V and J ends lost 1 base and 9 bases, in that order; junction bases with no gene match: 20. In germline, CDR1 is SGHVS, CDR2 FNYEAQ. This CDR3 spans 20 amino acids. Drawing the rest from reference TRBV7-6 and TRBJ2-1, the complete variable domain is GAGVSQSPRYKVTKRGQDVALRCDPISGHVSLYWYRQALGQGPEFLTYFNYEAQQDKSGLPNDRFSAERPEGSISTLTIQRTEQRDSAMYRCASSLVTGPPTSGSEGEQFFGPGTRLTVL.

The V call is TRBV19, the J call TRBJ1-5; no firm D call. V was trimmed by 3 bases and J by 0 bases, leaving 21 bases between them. This CDR3 is built from 19 residues. CDR1 LNHDA and CDR2 SQIVND come from the germline V gene (reference sequence). The CDR3 nucleotides are TGTGCCAGTAGTATCGACACACACACCCTCCGCTATAGCAATCAGCCCCAGCATTTT. It encodes CASSIDTHTLRYSNQPQHF.

V usage is TRBV10-2 and J usage is TRBJ1-2; perhaps TRBD1 as D (5 bases). The ends were cut back, 4 bases at V and 5 bases at J, with 26 bases in the middle. In germline, CDR1 is WSHSY, CDR2 SAAADI. CDR3 length: 18 amino acids. This CDR3 reads CASSAGLAGVKVWYGYTF. CDR3 DNA sequence: TGCGCCAGCAGTGCGGGACTAGCGGGAGTTAAAGTGTGGTATGGCTACACCTTC.

The chain recombines TRBV7-2 with TRBJ2-1, with 7 bases fitting TRBD1. Germline V lookup: CDR1 SGHTA, CDR2 FQGNSA. With 1 base clipped from V and 8 bases from J, the junction kept 8 bases outside the gene matches. This CDR3 is built from 15 residues. The CDR3 DNA reads TGTGCCAGCAGCTTAGTAGGGGACAGTGGCGATGAGCAGTTCTTC. Translating gives CASSLVGDSGDEQFF.

The V and J genes are TRBV27 and TRBJ2-7; the match to TRBD2 covers 9 bases. This CDR3 is built from 14 residues. Germline V gives CDR1 MNHEY, CDR2 SMNVEV (reference sequence). Losses at the gene ends were 8 bases for V and 2 bases for J; bases not matched to a gene: 7. In nucleotides, the CDR3 is TGTGCCAGCGGTGTACTAGCGGGCCCCTACGAGCAGTACTTC. It is translated as CASGVLAGPYEQYF.

This clonotype occurred a few times. J is TRBJ1-1 and V is TRBV19, with TRBD1 as a possible D gene (5 bases). V was pared by 5 bases and J by 10 bases, with 14 bases between. CDR1 and CDR2 from the germline V gene are LNHDA and SQIVND (reference sequence). This CDR3 is built from 12 residues. The CDR3 DNA is TGTGCCAGTAGTGGGGGACCCAACGGAGCTTTCTTT. This translates into CASSGGPNGAFF.

Ten or more counts support this clonotype. The chain employs TRBV7-9 and TRBJ1-1; the D is unclear. V was trimmed by 5 bases and J by 3 bases, leaving 10 bases between them. This CDR3 comprises 13 residues. Germline assignment: CDR1 SEHNR and CDR2 FQNEAQ (reference sequence). The CDR3 region is CASSPAPHTEAFF. The CDR3 DNA follows: TGTGCCAGCAGCCCGGCCCCCCACACTGAAGCTTTCTTT.